These 27 T cell receptor beta chains were sequenced from one sample in a study of T-cell reconstitution after alpha-beta-depleted transplantation in children. TCRbeta library preparation incorporated unique molecular identifiers. TCRdb re-called the PCR reads with MiXCR, one entry per CDR3 protein. The data contain over 150,000 distinct CDR3 sequences, around 7% of them singletons. Sequencing used PBMCs, obtained before TCRalphabeta/CD19-depleted stem cell transplant. These receptors came from a boy between 2 and 10 years old with acute lymphoblastic leukemia, due to receive a stem cell transplant.

The rearrangement links TRBV3-1 to TRBJ2-5; 7 bases align to TRBD2. Germline V CDR1 and CDR2: LGHDT, YNNKEL (reference sequence). Trimming at V came to 1 base and at J to 1 base, leaving 15 bases not matched to a gene. This CDR3 contains 19 residues. CDR3 DNA: TGTGCCAGCAGCCAAGTGTGGGGGACTAATAGGGCCTCCCAAGAGACCCAGTACTTC. This translates into CASSQVWGTNRASQETQYF.

This clonotype turned up a few times. The chain uses TRBV28 and TRBJ2-7; D unclear. Germline V gene lookup returns CDR1 MDHEN and CDR2 SYDVKM. CDR3 length: 14 residues. Trimming cost V 4 bases and J 7 bases, with 17 bases left between them. The CDR3 DNA reads as TGTGCCAGCAGTTACATTTCCCCCGACTCGGAGCAGTACTTC. It is translated as CASSYISPDSEQYF.

This clonotype was counted between two and nine times. This chain connects TRBV25-1 to TRBJ1-2, with D uncertain. The CDR3 covers 13 residues. Germline V lookup: CDR1 MGHDK, CDR2 SYGVNS. Trimming removed 4 bases at V and 7 bases at J, with 13 bases between. The CDR3 DNA sequence: TGTGCCAGCAGTGGACTTGGTGTCGGTGGCTACACCTTC. Amino acids: CASSGLGVGGYTF.

In regard to this clonotype: A much larger clone is a single base away; this may be a read error. CDR3: CASSLGAVVHEQFF. In DNA form, the CDR3 reads TGTGCCAGCAGCTTGGGGGCGGTAGTCCATGAGCAGTTCTTC. The rearrangement uses TRBV5-6 and TRBJ2-1, with unresolved D. V lost 0 bases and J lost 8, with 12 bases in between. The CDR3 consists of 14 residues. Looked up from germline, CDR1 is SGHDT and CDR2 is YYEEEE.

J is TRBJ1-1 and V is TRBV29-1; possible D gene TRBD1, 6 bases. Trimming shortened V by 7 bases and J by 0 bases, and 15 bases separated the two germline ends. Germline lookup yields CDR1 SQVTM and CDR2 ANQGSEA. There are 14 residues in the CDR3. The CDR3 region is CSGGGGLMNTEAFF. In DNA, the CDR3 is TGCAGCGGTGGGGGGGGGCTGATGAACACTGAAGCTTTCTTT. The complete variable domain, with remaining parts taken from reference TRBV29-1 and TRBJ1-1, reads SAVISQKPSRDICQRGTSLTIQCQVDSQVTMMFWYRQQPGQSLTLIATANQGSEATYESGFVIDKFPISRPNLTFSTLTVSNMSPEDSSIYLCSGGGGLMNTEAFFGQGTRLTVV.

In its sample, this clonotype was seen many times. This sequence joins TRBV3-1 and TRBJ2-7; D remains unclear. The CDR3 spans 10 residues. The ends were cut back, 4 bases at V and 5 bases at J, with 3 bases in the middle. Per the germline V gene, CDR1 is LGHDT and CDR2 is YNNKEL (reference sequence). CDR3 amino acids: CASSRDEQYF. The CDR3 coding sequence is TGTGCCAGCAGCCGGGACGAGCAGTACTTC.

This clonotype appeared a few times. This CDR3 reads CASSYSQGTVISGNTIYF. As DNA, the CDR3 is TGTGCCAGCAGTTACAGTCAGGGGACAGTAATCTCTGGAAACACCATATATTTT. The V call is TRBV6-5, the J call TRBJ1-3, with 7 bases that match TRBD1. In germline, CDR1 is MNHEY, CDR2 SVGAGI. The CDR3 is 18 residues long. The ends lost 2 bases at V and 0 bases at J; junction bases unmatched: 10.

This clonotype showed up just a few times. This rearrangement joins TRBV7-2 to TRBJ1-2; D call uncertain. The CDR3 is 12 residues long. Germline V gene sequence: CDR1 SGHTA, CDR2 FQGNSA. V was shortened by 4 bases and J by 3 bases, with 6 bases between the two germline ends. The CDR3 protein is CASSSRHYGYTF. The CDR3 coding sequence is TGTGCCAGCAGCTCTAGGCACTATGGCTACACCTTC.

As for this clonotype: The junction departs from the called germline gene at one end, perhaps through a read error. This chain joins TRBV3-1 and TRBJ2-3; 10 nucleotides match TRBD2. This CDR3 is 19 amino acids long. Looked up from germline, CDR1 is LGHDT and CDR2 is YNNKEL (reference sequence). CDR3 nucleotide sequence: TGTACCAGCTGCCCCGGGACTAGCGCACACACTCTCCTGGGAGATACGCAGTATTTT. It specifies CTSCPGTSAHTLLGDTQYF.

This clonotype has a count of ten or more. V usage is TRBV6-5 and J usage is TRBJ2-1; D might be TRBD2 (5 bases). Per germline, CDR1 MNHEY and CDR2 SVGAGI. CDR3 length: 15 amino acids. Trimming stripped 5 bases from V and 0 bases from J, with 11 bases between. CDR3 in DNA: TGTGCCAGCAGTCCCGGGATTGGCTCCTACAATGAGCAGTTCTTC. Its protein is CASSPGIGSYNEQFF.

This clonotype was recorded at least ten times. V and J are TRBV13 and TRBJ2-3, with unresolved D. Deletions cut 5 bases from V and 0 bases from J, with 6 bases between. CDR3 length: 13 amino acids. Germline V gene lookup returns CDR1 PRHDT and CDR2 FYEKMQ (reference sequence). As DNA, the CDR3 is TGTGCCAGCAGCGCTTTAAGCACAGATACGCAGTATTTT. It translates to CASSALSTDTQYF.

This clonotype was seen at least ten times. V gene TRBV11-2 combines with J gene TRBJ2-3, with D unresolved. This CDR3 comprises 15 residues. Trimming cost V 1 base and J 0 bases, with 8 bases left between them. The germline V gene encodes CDR1 SGHAT and CDR2 FQNNGV. This CDR3 is CASSLGILSTDTQYF. DNA of the CDR3: TGTGCCAGCAGCTTAGGGATCCTTAGCACAGATACGCAGTATTTT. The entire variable domain, with the rest obtained from reference TRBV11-2 and TRBJ2-3, is as follows: EAGVAQSPRYKIIEKRQSVAFWCNPISGHATLYWYQQILGQGPKLLIQFQNNGVVDDSQLPKDRFSAERLKGVDSTLKIQPAKLEDSAVYLCASSLGILSTDTQYFGPGTRLTVL.

The rearrangement links TRBV15 to TRBJ2-5; TRBD2 aligns across 14 bases. The CDR3 loop spans 16 amino acids. Germline CDR1 LNHNV, CDR2 YYDKDF (reference sequence). V dropped 8 bases and J dropped 5; count of bases not matched to a gene: 10. This chain's CDR3 is CATARTSGGPGETQYF. Here the CDR3 DNA reads TGTGCCACCGCTAGGACTAGCGGGGGGCCGGGCGAGACCCAGTACTTC.

This clonotype has at least ten counts. The chain carries TRBV11-2 and TRBJ2-5; D possibly corresponds to TRBD1 (6 bases). Germline values: CDR1 SGHAT, CDR2 FQNNGV. The CDR3 contains 14 residues. V was shortened by 5 bases and J by 4 bases, with 14 bases between the two germline ends. Here the CDR3 reads CASSRTLQGETQYF. The CDR3 region has the DNA TGTGCCAGCAGCCGGACCCTACAGGGAGAGACCCAGTACTTC. The full variable domain, rest sourced from reference TRBV11-2 and TRBJ2-5, is EAGVAQSPRYKIIEKRQSVAFWCNPISGHATLYWYQQILGQGPKLLIQFQNNGVVDDSQLPKDRFSAERLKGVDSTLKIQPAKLEDSAVYLCASSRTLQGETQYFGPGTRLLVL.

The J gene is TRBJ2-5, the V gene TRBV12-3 or TRBV12-4; the match to TRBD2 covers 7 bases. CDR3 length: 15 residues. After removal of 3 bases from V and 1 base from J, the junction contained 5 bases not matched to a gene. The DNA of the CDR3 is TGTGCCAGCAGTTTCACCGGGAGGACCCAAGAGACCCAGTACTTC. It translates to CASSFTGRTQETQYF.

This clonotype was seen many times. This chain joins TRBV12-3 or TRBV12-4 and TRBJ1-2; 11 bases line up with TRBD1. The CDR3 is 18 amino acids. J lost 4 bases, V lost 3 bases, and 13 bases had no gene match. The CDR3 nucleotides are TGTGCCAGCAGTTTGCGTTTCAGTTCGGGACAGGGGGGCTATGGCTACACCTTC. It is translated as CASSLRFSSGQGGYGYTF.

This clonotype showed up just a few times. V usage is TRBV11-2 and J usage is TRBJ2-1; tentative D call: TRBD2 (6 bases). The V end was cut by 5 bases, the J end by 9 bases, with 14 bases between. The length of the CDR3 is 13 residues. The germline CDR1 and CDR2 sequences are SGHAT and FQNNGV. In nucleotides, the CDR3 is TGTGCCAGCAGCCCCAGGAGGGCCGGTGAGCAGTTCTTC. It translates to CASSPRRAGEQFF.

This clonotype was detected many times. The CDR3 DNA is TGCGCCAGCAGCCAAGATGGCTTTCCCACGCGGGACGGCGCTAATGAGCAGTTCTTC. Translated, it gives CASSQDGFPTRDGANEQFF. This chain links TRBV4-3 with TRBJ2-1; TRBD2 might be the D (6 bases). CDR1 and CDR2 (germline): LGHNA, YSLEER. This CDR3 region has 19 residues. V gave up 0 bases and J gave up 7 bases, with 25 bases separating them.

This clonotype was counted between two and nine times. The chain carries TRBV11-2 and TRBJ1-2, with D tentatively TRBD1 (5 bases). The ends were cut back, 7 bases at V and 1 base at J, with 13 bases in the middle. The germline V gene has CDR1 SGHAT and CDR2 FQNNGV. The CDR3 contains 14 residues. CDR3 DNA: TGTGCCAGCACCCTGAACGGGGGTAACTATGGCTACACCTTC. Amino acids: CASTLNGGNYGYTF.

This clonotype has ten or more counts. This chain connects TRBV29-1 to TRBJ2-1; 14 bases line up with TRBD2. V gave up 4 bases and J gave up 9 bases; unmatched junction bases: 8. The germline V gene encodes CDR1 SQVTM and CDR2 ANQGSEA. The length of the CDR3 is 15 residues. DNA of the CDR3: TGCAGCGTTGGGTTACGACTAGCGGGAGGGGGTGAGCAGTTCTTC. Translation gives CSVGLRLAGGGEQFF.

This clonotype was observed at least ten times. The chain carries TRBV20-1 and TRBJ1-4, with a weak D call TRBD1 (6 bases). Trimming cost V 0 bases and J 5 bases, with 10 bases left between them. The CDR3 contains 14 residues. Germline V CDR1 and CDR2: DFQATT, SNEGSKA (reference sequence). The CDR3 is CSARDRGQNEKLFF. The CDR3 coding sequence is TGCAGTGCTAGAGATAGGGGACAAAATGAAAAACTGTTTTTT.

The genes are TRBV28 and TRBJ1-5; 8 bases line up with TRBD1. The CDR3 covers 17 residues. V shed 6 bases and J 3 bases; nucleotides not matched to a gene: 13. The germline gives CDR1 MDHEN, CDR2 SYDVKM. CDR3 in DNA: TGTGCCAGCAGCCCTGGACAGGGAACAAGGAACAATCAGCCCCAGCATTTT. Encoded protein: CASSPGQGTRNNQPQHF. The entire variable domain, with the rest obtained from reference TRBV28 and TRBJ1-5, is as follows: DVKVTQSSRYLVKRTGEKVFLECVQDMDHENMFWYRQDPGLGLRLIYFSYDVKMKEKGDIPEGYSVSREKKERFSLILESASTNQTSMYLCASSPGQGTRNNQPQHFGDGTRLSIL.

CDR3 loop: CASSEVRTYEQYF. The CDR3 DNA is TGTGCCAGCAGTGAAGTCCGTACCTACGAGCAGTACTTC. The chain employs TRBV2 and TRBJ2-7; D remains ambiguous. Trimming removed 1 base from V and 2 bases from J, with 6 bases in between. Germline CDR1 is SNHLY and CDR2 is FYNNEI. The CDR3 runs to 13 residues.

This clonotype was seen more than once but under ten times. The rearrangement joins TRBV4-2 to TRBJ1-1, with 7 nucleotides matching TRBD1. The CDR3 is 13 residues long. After removal of 6 bases from V and 8 bases from J, the junction contained 9 bases not matched to a gene. Germline assignment: CDR1 LGHNA and CDR2 YNFKEQ. CDR3 DNA sequence: TGTGCCAGCAGTCTAGACAGGGCGCCGGAAGCTTTCTTT. Translation gives CASSLDRAPEAFF.

This clonotype occurred a few times. This chain uses TRBV19 with TRBJ2-7, with TRBD2 as a possible D gene (6 bases). This CDR3 comprises 13 residues. The V gene lost 3 bases and the J gene lost 1 base, with 7 bases spanning the gap. Germline CDR1 LNHDA, CDR2 SQIVND (reference sequence). The CDR3 sequence is CASSIGTSYEQYF. CDR3 nucleotide sequence: TGTGCCAGTAGTATTGGGACTTCCTACGAGCAGTACTTC. Complete variable domain (other parts from reference TRBV19 and TRBJ2-7): DGGITQSPKYLFRKEGQNVTLSCEQNLNHDAMYWYRQDPGQGLRLIYYSQIVNDFQKGDIAEGYSVSREKKESFPLTVTSAQKNPTAFYLCASSIGTSYEQYFGPGTRLTVT.

The CDR3 protein is CASSATGGHGYTF. The CDR3 DNA sequence: TGTGCCAGCAGTGCGACAGGGGGCCATGGCTACACCTTC. The J gene is TRBJ1-2, the V gene TRBV12-3 or TRBV12-4; 10 nucleotides match TRBD1. The CDR3 is 13 amino acids. With 5 bases clipped from V and 6 bases from J, the junction kept 3 bases outside the gene matches.

The rearrangement uses TRBV5-1 and TRBJ2-7; the D is unclear. Trimming removed 0 bases at V and 0 bases at J, with 7 bases between. CDR3 length: 14 amino acids. Germline CDR1 is SGHRS and CDR2 is YFSETQ. The CDR3 loop reads CASSLVASSYEQYF. The CDR3 DNA is TGCGCCAGCAGCTTGGTGGCGAGCTCCTACGAGCAGTACTTC.